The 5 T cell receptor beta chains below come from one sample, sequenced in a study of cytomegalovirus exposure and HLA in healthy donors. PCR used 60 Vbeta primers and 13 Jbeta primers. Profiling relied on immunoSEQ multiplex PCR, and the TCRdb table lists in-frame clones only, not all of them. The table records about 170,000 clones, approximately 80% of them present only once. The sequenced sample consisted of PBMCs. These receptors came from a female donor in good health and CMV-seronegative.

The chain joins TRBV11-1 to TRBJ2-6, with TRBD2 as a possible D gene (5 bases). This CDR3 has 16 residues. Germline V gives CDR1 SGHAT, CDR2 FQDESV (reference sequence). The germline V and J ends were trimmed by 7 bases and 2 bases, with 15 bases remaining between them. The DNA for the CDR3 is TGTGCCAGCACCGAGTCTTCGGGGACTGGGGCCAACGTCCTGACTTTC. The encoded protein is CASTESSGTGANVLTF. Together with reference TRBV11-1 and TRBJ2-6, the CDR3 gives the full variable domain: EAEVAQSPRYKITEKSQAVAFWCDPISGHATLYWYRQILGQGPELLVQFQDESVVDDSQLPKDRFSAERLKGVDSTLKIQPAELGDSAMYLCASTESSGTGANVLTFGAGSRLTVL.

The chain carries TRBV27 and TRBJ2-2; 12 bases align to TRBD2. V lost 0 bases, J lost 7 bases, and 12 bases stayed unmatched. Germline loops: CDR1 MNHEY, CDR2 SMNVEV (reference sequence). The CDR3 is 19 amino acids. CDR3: CASSLSTLGLAGSGGELFF. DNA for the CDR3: TGTGCCAGCAGTTTATCGACCCTAGGACTAGCGGGGTCGGGCGGGGAGCTGTTTTTT.

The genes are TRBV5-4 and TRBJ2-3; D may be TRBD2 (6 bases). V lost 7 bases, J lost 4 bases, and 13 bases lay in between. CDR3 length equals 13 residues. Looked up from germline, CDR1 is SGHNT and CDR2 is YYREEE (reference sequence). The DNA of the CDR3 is TGTGCCAGCGGGGGGTGGGGGTCAGATACGCAGTATTTT. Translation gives CASGGWGSDTQYF.

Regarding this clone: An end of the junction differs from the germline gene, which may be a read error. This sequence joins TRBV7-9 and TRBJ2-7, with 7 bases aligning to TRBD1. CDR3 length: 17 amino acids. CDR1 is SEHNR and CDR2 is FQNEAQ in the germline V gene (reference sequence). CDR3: CSSSFDSGGSIAYEQYF. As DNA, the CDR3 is TGTTCCAGCAGCTTCGACTCAGGGGGATCCATTGCCTACGAGCAGTACTTC.

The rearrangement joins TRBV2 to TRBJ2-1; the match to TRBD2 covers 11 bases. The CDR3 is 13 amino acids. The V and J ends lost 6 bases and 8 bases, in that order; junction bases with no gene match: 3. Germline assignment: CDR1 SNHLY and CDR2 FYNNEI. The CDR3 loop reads CASSPGLADEQFF. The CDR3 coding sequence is TGTGCCAGCAGCCCGGGACTAGCGGATGAGCAGTTCTTC.